This TCR beta chain comes out of a study of cytotoxic CD8 clonotypes in ibrutinib-treated CLL listed by TCRdb under 2021. Regarding the research as a whole: The cohort had 11 relapsed/refractory and approximately 15 treatment-naive patients; approximately 17 were IGHV unmutated. Cryopreserved peripheral blood mononuclear cells were collected before treatment, at response, and at either disease progression or sustained remission. All remission and progressive disease samples were collected while patients were still receiving ibrutinib. On average, each sample yielded 255,043 productive templates and around 98,000 productive rearrangements. The response samples were drawn at a median of approximately twelve months into treatment, with a range of roughly 6 to 40 months. Responses were partial in some 24 patients and complete in 2; after median approximately 67 months follow-up, about 15 stayed in remission and 12 progressed. Of the roughly 90 people in the trial, some 28 had longitudinal samples available.

Details on this clone: Its antigen is still unknown. There are no base qualities to consult, and no much larger clone falls within one base.

On a MiSeq, deep resolution sequencing aimed for a depth between 1 in 1 million and 1 in 200,000 T cells, with each clonotype covered 10x on average. TCR beta libraries were generated with the immunoSEQ hsTCRB Kit. The authors processed their data as follows. Data were analyzed with ImmunoSEQ Data Assistant and ImmunoSEQ Analyzer, with V, D and J genes assigned per IMGT definitions. Clonality, with values ranging from 0 to 1, was calculated as one minus the normalized Shannon entropy of productive rearrangement frequencies. Only overrepresented clonotypes making up at least 0.05% of each patient's repertoire were included in the public clonotype analysis. Some 13 age-matched healthy donor repertoires from immuneACCESS served as clonality controls. Drawn from immuneACCESS, this table holds only the in-frame rearrangements with V and J called that TCRdb kept. Clones are partly lost; checked studies trace under half to an unresolved V gene and leave the rest unexplained. The V and J calls and clone size come from that table; D and trimming were worked out from the DNA. The sample profile shows fewer than 100,000 clones; around 79% of them were found once. 4.8% of the sample comes from the top ten.

Broader findings and caveats from the paper: At baseline, clonality was higher than in age-matched healthy donors and showed a strong correlation with circulating CD8+ T-cell counts. At ibrutinib response clonality went up, during sustained remission it held steady, and at progression it dropped back toward baseline. Public clonotypes were rare and either shrank or stayed stable during treatment, and the rise in clonality at ibrutinib response reflected expansion of private clonotypes. Sampling times were not matched between sustained-remission and progressing patients, and lymph node repertoires were not studied.

Inclusive of the bounding cysteine and phenylalanine, the CDR3 is 14 residues long. Only CDR3 DNA is held: 42 bases, read in frame from base 1. Looking up the germline V gene (reference sequence) yields CDR1 SEHNR and CDR2 FQNEAQ. The trim is 4 bases for V and 0 bases for J, with a gap of 7 bases between the germline ends. Sample time point, as interpreted from the label and publication: approximately eleven months on ibrutinib. For TCR beta library preparation, roughly 2 micrograms of genomic DNA was extracted from cryopreserved PBMCs. Longitudinal blood samples from CLL patients on ibrutinib monotherapy were analyzed using high-throughput TCR beta sequencing. The patients took part in an open-label, single-center phase 2 trial of ibrutinib monotherapy.

The chain joins TRBV7-9 to TRBJ2-1, with the D segment identity uncertain. This receptor was identified in a human donor with chronic lymphocytic leukemia. The sample consisted of PBMCs, taken after 12 months of ibrutinib treatment. The DNA reads as follows: TGTGCCAGCAGCTCCAAGCCCTCCTACAATGAGCAGTTCTTC. It is translated as CASSSKPSYNEQFF. Where the CDR3 stops, the reference TRBV7-9 and TRBJ2-1 genes take over; the full variable domain is DTGVSQNPRHKITKRGQNVTFRCDPISEHNRLYWYRQTLGQGPEFLTYFQNEAQLEKSRLLSDRFSAERPKGSFSTLEIQRTEQGDSAMYLCASSSKPSYNEQFFGPGTRLTVL.